The 10 T cell receptor beta chains reported below all come from one sample, sequenced in a study of T-cell reconstitution after alpha-beta-depleted transplantation in children. Researchers prepared the TCRbeta library using unique molecular identifiers, the study reports. From the PCR reads, TCRdb called clonotypes with MiXCR, one entry per CDR3 protein. The table has about 240,000 distinct CDR3 sequences, roughly 25% seen once. This specimen was PBMCs, taken before TCRalphabeta/CD19-depleted stem cell transplant. The source of these receptors is a girl aged 2-10 years with Fanconi anemia, due to receive a stem cell transplant.

Ten or more counts support this clonotype. The chain carries TRBV28 and TRBJ1-1; 9 nucleotides match TRBD1. The CDR3 is made up of 14 amino acids. V lost 4 bases, J lost 6 bases, and 6 bases stayed unmatched. Germline CDR1 and CDR2: MDHEN and SYDVKM. CDR3 sequence reads: CASSSGQGYAEAFF. The CDR3 DNA sequence: TGTGCCAGCAGTTCGGGACAGGGTTACGCTGAAGCTTTCTTT.

At least ten counts were recorded for this clonotype. The V and J genes are TRBV20-1 and TRBJ2-3, with D perhaps TRBD1 or TRBD2 (5 bases each). V dropped 2 bases and J dropped 4 bases, with 10 bases sitting between them. CDR3 length: 13 residues. Germline assignment: CDR1 DFQATT and CDR2 SNEGSKA (reference sequence). In DNA, the CDR3 is TGCAGTGCTAGACGAGGGACGTCAGATACGCAGTATTTT. This codes for CSARRGTSDTQYF.

The J gene is TRBJ2-1, the V gene TRBV19, with 7 positions matching TRBD2. CDR1 is LNHDA and CDR2 is SQIVND in the germline V gene (reference sequence). This CDR3 has 14 amino acids. Trimming removed 5 bases from V and 2 bases from J; junction bases left unmatched: 3. This CDR3 reads CASSGEGPYNEQFF. CDR3 nucleotide sequence: TGTGCCAGTAGTGGGGAGGGGCCCTACAATGAGCAGTTCTTC. The entire variable domain, with the rest obtained from reference TRBV19 and TRBJ2-1, is as follows: DGGITQSPKYLFRKEGQNVTLSCEQNLNHDAMYWYRQDPGQGLRLIYYSQIVNDFQKGDIAEGYSVSREKKESFPLTVTSAQKNPTAFYLCASSGEGPYNEQFFGPGTRLTVL.

The rearrangement uses TRBV2 and TRBJ2-1, with 9 bases identical to TRBD2. Trimming took 6 bases from V and 0 from J; bases not matched to a gene: 15. The CDR3 length is 19 residues. Germline CDR1 and CDR2: SNHLY and FYNNEI. The CDR3 loop is CASRSSGGGGSSSYNEQFF. CDR3 bases: TGTGCCAGCAGGTCCTCCGGCGGGGGGGGGAGCAGCTCCTACAATGAGCAGTTCTTC.

The gene calls are TRBV20-1 and TRBJ2-1; 8 nucleotides line up with TRBD2. Germline-derived CDR1 and CDR2 are DFQATT and SNEGSKA (reference sequence). The CDR3 is 16 amino acids. The V and J ends lost 1 base and 3 bases, in that order; junction bases with no gene match: 8. CDR3 sequence (DNA): TGCAGTGCTAGAGTGGTAGCGGGACAATTCTACAATGAGCAGTTCTTC. Protein sequence: CSARVVAGQFYNEQFF.

This clonotype was recorded at least ten times. CDR3 region: CASSYDSLETQYF. The CDR3 DNA sequence: TGTGCCAGCAGTTACGACAGCCTGGAGACCCAGTACTTC. The V call is TRBV6-5, the J call TRBJ2-5; D is possibly TRBD1 (5 bases). Germline assignment: CDR1 MNHEY and CDR2 SVGAGI. This CDR3 contains 13 residues. Trimming removed 2 bases at V and 5 bases at J, with 9 bases between.

Only a few counts were recorded for this clonotype. The chain has TRBV24-1 and TRBJ2-3; D call uncertain. Germline-derived CDR1 and CDR2 are KGHDR and SFDVKD. V lost 2 bases to trimming and J lost 0 bases, with 14 bases between them. CDR3 length: 17 amino acids. CDR3 DNA: TGTGCCACCAGTGATTCGACATCTAGTGTAAGCACAGATACGCAGTATTTT. It encodes CATSDSTSSVSTDTQYF.

This clonotype was counted many times. V is TRBV7-2 and J is TRBJ2-3; D call uncertain. The germline V gene has CDR1 SGHTA and CDR2 FQGNSA. The CDR3 loop spans 15 amino acids. V was shortened by 1 base and J by 4 bases, with 12 bases between the two germline ends. The CDR3, as DNA: TGTGCCAGCAGCTTAGTGAAAATCACTCCAGATACGCAGTATTTT. It specifies CASSLVKITPDTQYF.

This clonotype was found many times. This rearrangement joins TRBV29-1 to TRBJ2-7, with a possible D match to TRBD1 (5 bases). From germline, CDR1 is SQVTM and CDR2 ANQGSEA. The CDR3 has 16 amino acids. V gave up 5 bases and J gave up 2 bases, with 22 bases separating them. For the CDR3, the DNA is TGCAGCGTTTTTCTCCACAAGCCCAGGGTGGCCTACGAGCAGTACTTC. Amino acids: CSVFLHKPRVAYEQYF.

This clonotype showed up just a few times. The rearrangement joins TRBV5-1 to TRBJ2-4; TRBD2 aligns across 9 bases. CDR1 is SGHRS, CDR2 YFSETQ, per germline. Trimming removed 4 bases from V and 9 bases from J; junction bases left unmatched: 14. The length of the CDR3 is 16 residues. The CDR3 loop reads CASSPLMAGGRGIQYF. DNA for the CDR3: TGCGCCAGCAGCCCCCTGATGGCGGGGGGGCGCGGCATTCAGTACTTC. Variable domain in full (rest from reference TRBV5-1 and TRBJ2-4): KAGVTQTPRYLIKTRGQQVTLSCSPISGHRSVSWYQQTPGQGLQFLFEYFSETQRNKGNFPGRFSGRQFSNSRSEMNVSTLELGDSALYLCASSPLMAGGRGIQYFGAGTRLSVL.